This T cell receptor (beta chain) emerged from a study of shared clonotypes between healthy human individuals. Each cell subset's genomic DNA was divided evenly among several immunoSEQ plates. TCRdb keeps only in-frame clones here, not all; method: immunoSEQ multiplex PCR. In the table there are under 650,000 clones, approximately 95% of which are singletons. Germline CDR1 ENHRY, CDR2 SYGVKD. The CDR3 has 12 residues. V was trimmed by 6 bases and J by 6 bases, leaving 9 bases between them. Only Caucasian adults living in Nashville, Tennessee served as donors. It was into CD45RA+ naive and CD45RA-negative memory subsets that the CD4+ cells were split.

This TCR came from a woman aged 25 to 39 in good health. The specimen sequenced was naive CD4+ T cells sorted from blood. The sample's subset: CD45RA+ positively selected. This rearrangement joins TRBV10-3 to TRBJ1-5; D is unresolved. As DNA, the CDR3 is TGTGCCATCAGGCAGGAGGGTCAGCCCCAGCATTTT. Its translation: CAIRQEGQPQHF.